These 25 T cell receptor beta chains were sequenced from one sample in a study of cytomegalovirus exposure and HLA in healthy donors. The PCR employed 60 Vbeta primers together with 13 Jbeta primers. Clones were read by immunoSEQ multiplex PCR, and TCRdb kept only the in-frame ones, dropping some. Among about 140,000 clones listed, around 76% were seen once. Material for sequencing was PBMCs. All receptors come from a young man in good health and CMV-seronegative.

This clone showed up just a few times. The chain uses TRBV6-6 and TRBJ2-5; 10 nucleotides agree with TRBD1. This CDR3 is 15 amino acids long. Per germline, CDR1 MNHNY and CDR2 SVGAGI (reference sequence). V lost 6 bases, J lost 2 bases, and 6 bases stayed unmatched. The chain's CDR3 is CASRRQGAGQETQYF. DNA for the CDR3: TGTGCCAGCAGAAGACAGGGGGCAGGGCAAGAGACCCAGTACTTC.

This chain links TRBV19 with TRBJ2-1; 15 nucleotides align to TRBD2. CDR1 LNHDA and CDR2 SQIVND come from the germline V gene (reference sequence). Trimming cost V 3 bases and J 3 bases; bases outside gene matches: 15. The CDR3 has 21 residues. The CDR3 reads CASSMGRTSGRALGNYNEQFF. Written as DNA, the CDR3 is TGTGCCAGTAGTATGGGTAGGACTAGCGGGAGGGCCCTGGGGAACTACAATGAGCAGTTCTTC. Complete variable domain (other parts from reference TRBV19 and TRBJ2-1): DGGITQSPKYLFRKEGQNVTLSCEQNLNHDAMYWYRQDPGQGLRLIYYSQIVNDFQKGDIAEGYSVSREKKESFPLTVTSAQKNPTAFYLCASSMGRTSGRALGNYNEQFFGPGTRLTVL.

DNA for the CDR3: TGTGCCAGTAGTATCGGGCGGCAGGGGGCCTCTGGAAACACCATATATTTT. Amino acids: CASSIGRQGASGNTIYF. The rearrangement joins TRBV19 to TRBJ1-3; 8 positions match TRBD1. This CDR3 has 17 residues. V lost 3 bases and J lost 0; bases outside the gene matches: 7. Germline CDR1 is LNHDA and CDR2 is SQIVND (reference sequence).

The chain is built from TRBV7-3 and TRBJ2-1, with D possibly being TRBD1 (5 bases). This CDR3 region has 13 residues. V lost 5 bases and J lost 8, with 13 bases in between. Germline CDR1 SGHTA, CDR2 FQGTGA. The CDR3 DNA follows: TGTGCCAGCAGCACAGGACCCGGCTATGAGCAGTTCTTC. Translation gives CASSTGPGYEQFF. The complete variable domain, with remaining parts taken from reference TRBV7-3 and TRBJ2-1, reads GAGVSQTPSNKVTEKGKYVELRCDPISGHTALYWYRQSLGQGPEFLIYFQGTGAADDSGLPNDRFFAVRPEGSVSTLKIQRTERGDSAVYLCASSTGPGYEQFFGPGTRLTVL.

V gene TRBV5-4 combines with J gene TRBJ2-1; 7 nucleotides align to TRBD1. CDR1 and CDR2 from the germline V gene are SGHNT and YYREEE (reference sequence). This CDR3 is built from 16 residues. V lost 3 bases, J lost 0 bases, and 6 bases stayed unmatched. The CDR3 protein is CASSYRGLSSYNEQFF. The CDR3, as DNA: TGTGCCAGCAGCTACAGGGGATTGAGCTCCTACAATGAGCAGTTCTTC.

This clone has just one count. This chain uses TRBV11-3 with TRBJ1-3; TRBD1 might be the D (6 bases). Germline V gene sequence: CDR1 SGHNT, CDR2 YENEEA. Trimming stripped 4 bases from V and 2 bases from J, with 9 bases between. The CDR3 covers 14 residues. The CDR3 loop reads CASSYRETGNTIYF. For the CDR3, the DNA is TGTGCCAGCAGCTACAGGGAAACTGGAAACACCATATATTTT.

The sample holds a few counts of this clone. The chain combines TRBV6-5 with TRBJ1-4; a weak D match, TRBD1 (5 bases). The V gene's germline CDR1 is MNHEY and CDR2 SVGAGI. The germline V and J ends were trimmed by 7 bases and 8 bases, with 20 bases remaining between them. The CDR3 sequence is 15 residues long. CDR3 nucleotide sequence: TGTGCCAGCACCTACGGGGGAAGGGGTGCGGAAAAACTGTTTTTT. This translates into CASTYGGRGAEKLFF.

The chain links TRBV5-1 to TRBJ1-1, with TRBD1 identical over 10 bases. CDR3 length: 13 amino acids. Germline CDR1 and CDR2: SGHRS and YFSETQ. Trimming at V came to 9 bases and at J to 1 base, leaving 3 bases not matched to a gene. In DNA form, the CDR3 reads TGCGCCACCCGGACAGGGGGGAACACTGAAGCTTTCTTT. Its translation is CATRTGGNTEAFF.

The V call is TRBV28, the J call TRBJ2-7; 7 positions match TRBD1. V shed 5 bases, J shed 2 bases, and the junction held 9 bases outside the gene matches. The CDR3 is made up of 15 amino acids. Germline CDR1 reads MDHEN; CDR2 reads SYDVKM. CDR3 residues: CASSLGQGVTYEQYF. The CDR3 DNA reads TGTGCCAGCAGTCTAGGGCAGGGGGTAACCTACGAGCAGTACTTC. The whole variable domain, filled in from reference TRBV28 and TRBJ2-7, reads DVKVTQSSRYLVKRTGEKVFLECVQDMDHENMFWYRQDPGLGLRLIYFSYDVKMKEKGDIPEGYSVSREKKERFSLILESASTNQTSMYLCASSLGQGVTYEQYFGPGTRLTVT.

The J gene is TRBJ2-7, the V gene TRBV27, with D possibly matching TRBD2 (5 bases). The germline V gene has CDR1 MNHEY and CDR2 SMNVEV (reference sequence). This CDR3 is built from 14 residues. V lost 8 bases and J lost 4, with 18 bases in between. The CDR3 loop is CASRSDTSSYEQYF. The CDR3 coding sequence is TGTGCCAGCCGTAGCGACACCTCATCATACGAGCAGTACTTC.

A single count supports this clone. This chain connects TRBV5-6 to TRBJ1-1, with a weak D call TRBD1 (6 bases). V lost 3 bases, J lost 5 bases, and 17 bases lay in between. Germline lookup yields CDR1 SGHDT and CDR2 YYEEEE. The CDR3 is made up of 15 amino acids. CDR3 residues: CASSSPGEWRTEAFF. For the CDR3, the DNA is TGTGCCAGCAGCTCTCCAGGGGAATGGAGGACTGAAGCTTTCTTT. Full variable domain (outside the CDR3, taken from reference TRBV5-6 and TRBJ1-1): DAGVTQSPTHLIKTRGQQVTLRCSPKSGHDTVSWYQQALGQGPQFIFQYYEEEERQRGNFPDRFSGHQFPNYSSELNVNALLLGDSALYLCASSSPGEWRTEAFFGQGTRLTVV.

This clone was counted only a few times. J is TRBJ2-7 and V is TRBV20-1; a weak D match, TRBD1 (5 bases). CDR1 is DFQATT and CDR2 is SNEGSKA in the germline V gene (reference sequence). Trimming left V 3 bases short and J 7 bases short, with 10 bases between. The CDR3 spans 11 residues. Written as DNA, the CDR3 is TGCAGTGCTAGGTTTGACAGAGAGCAGTACTTC. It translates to CSARFDREQYF.

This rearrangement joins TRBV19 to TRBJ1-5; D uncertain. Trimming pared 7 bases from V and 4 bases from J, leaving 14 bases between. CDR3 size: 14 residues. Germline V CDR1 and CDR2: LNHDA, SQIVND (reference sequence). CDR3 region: CASITTYGNQPQHF. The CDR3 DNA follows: TGTGCCAGTATAACGACTTATGGGAATCAGCCCCAGCATTTT. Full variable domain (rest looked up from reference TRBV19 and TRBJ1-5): DGGITQSPKYLFRKEGQNVTLSCEQNLNHDAMYWYRQDPGQGLRLIYYSQIVNDFQKGDIAEGYSVSREKKESFPLTVTSAQKNPTAFYLCASITTYGNQPQHFGDGTRLSIL.

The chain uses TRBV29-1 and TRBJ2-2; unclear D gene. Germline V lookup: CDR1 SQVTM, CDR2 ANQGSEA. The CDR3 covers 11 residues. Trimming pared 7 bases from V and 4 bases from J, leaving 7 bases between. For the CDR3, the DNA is TGCAGCGCGAGGATCACCGGGGAGCTGTTTTTT. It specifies CSARITGELFF.

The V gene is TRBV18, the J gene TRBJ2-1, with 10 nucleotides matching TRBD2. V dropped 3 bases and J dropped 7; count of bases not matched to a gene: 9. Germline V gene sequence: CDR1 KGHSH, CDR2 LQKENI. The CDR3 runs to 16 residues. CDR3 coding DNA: TGTGCCAGCTCACCCCTAGCGGGAGCTTCTGGGAATGAGCAGTTCTTC. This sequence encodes CASSPLAGASGNEQFF.

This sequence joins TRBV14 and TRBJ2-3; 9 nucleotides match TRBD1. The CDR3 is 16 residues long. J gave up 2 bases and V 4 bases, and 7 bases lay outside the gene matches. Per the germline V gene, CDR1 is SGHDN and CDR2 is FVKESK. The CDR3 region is CASSPRTGVNTDTQYF. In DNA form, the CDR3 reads TGTGCCAGCAGCCCACGGACAGGGGTGAACACAGATACGCAGTATTTT.

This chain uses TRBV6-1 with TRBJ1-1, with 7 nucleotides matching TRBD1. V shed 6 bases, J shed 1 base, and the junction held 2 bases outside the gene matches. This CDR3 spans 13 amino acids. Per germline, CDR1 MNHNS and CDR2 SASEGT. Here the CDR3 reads CASRGTANTEAFF. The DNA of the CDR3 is TGTGCCAGCAGGGGGACAGCGAACACTGAAGCTTTCTTT.

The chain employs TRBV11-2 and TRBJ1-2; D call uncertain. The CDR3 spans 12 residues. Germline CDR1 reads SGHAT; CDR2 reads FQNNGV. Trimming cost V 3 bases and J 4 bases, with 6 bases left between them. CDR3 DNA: TGTGCCAGCAGCTTCGAGGGCTATGGCTACACCTTC. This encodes CASSFEGYGYTF.

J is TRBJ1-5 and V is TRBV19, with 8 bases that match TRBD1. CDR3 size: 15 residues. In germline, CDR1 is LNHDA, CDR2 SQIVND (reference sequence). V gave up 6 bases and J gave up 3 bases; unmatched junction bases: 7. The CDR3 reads CASSLGQEANQPQHF. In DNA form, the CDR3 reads TGTGCCAGTAGCTTGGGACAGGAAGCCAATCAGCCCCAGCATTTT. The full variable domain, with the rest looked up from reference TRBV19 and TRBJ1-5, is DGGITQSPKYLFRKEGQNVTLSCEQNLNHDAMYWYRQDPGQGLRLIYYSQIVNDFQKGDIAEGYSVSREKKESFPLTVTSAQKNPTAFYLCASSLGQEANQPQHFGDGTRLSIL.

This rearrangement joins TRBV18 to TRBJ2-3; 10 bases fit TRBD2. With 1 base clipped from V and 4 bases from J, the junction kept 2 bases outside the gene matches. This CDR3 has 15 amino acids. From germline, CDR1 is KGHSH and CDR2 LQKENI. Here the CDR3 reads CASSPLAGGPDTQYF. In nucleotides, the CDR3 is TGTGCCAGCTCACCACTAGCGGGAGGCCCAGATACGCAGTATTTT.

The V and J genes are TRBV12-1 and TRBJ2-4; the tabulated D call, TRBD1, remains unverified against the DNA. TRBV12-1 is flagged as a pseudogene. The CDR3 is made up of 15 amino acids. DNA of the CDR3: TGTGCCAGCAGCTTGGCGCAGGACAGGGGGAACATTCAGTACTTC. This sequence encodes CASSLAQDRGNIQYF.

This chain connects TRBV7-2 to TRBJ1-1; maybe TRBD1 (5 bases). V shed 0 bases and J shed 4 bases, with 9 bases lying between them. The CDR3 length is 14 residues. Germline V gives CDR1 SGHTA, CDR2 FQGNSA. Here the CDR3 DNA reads TGTGCCAGCAGCTTAGCTGGCGGGGGCACTGAAGCTTTCTTT. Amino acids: CASSLAGGGTEAFF.

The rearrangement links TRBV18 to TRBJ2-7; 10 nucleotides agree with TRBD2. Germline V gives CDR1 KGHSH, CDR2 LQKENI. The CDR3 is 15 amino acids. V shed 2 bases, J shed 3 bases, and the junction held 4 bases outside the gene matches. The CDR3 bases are TGTGCCAGCTCACCAAGGACTAGCGGATACTACGAGCAGTACTTC. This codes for CASSPRTSGYYEQYF.

The CDR3 spells CASCFPGQFYEQYF. Here the CDR3 DNA reads TGTGCCAGCTGCTTCCCGGGACAGTTCTACGAGCAGTACTTC. This chain joins TRBV2 and TRBJ2-7; TRBD1 aligns across 7 bases. The germline CDR1 and CDR2 sequences are SNHLY and FYNNEI. Trimming at V came to 8 bases and at J to 3 bases, leaving 10 bases not matched to a gene. This CDR3 spans 14 amino acids.

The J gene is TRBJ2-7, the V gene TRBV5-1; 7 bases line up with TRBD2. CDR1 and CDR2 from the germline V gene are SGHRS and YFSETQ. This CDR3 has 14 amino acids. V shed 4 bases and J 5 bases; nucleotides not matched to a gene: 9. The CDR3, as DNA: TGCGCCAGCAGCGCCGGTGAGCGGGAACACGAGCAGTACTTC. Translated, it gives CASSAGEREHEQYF. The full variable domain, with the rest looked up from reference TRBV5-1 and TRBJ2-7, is KAGVTQTPRYLIKTRGQQVTLSCSPISGHRSVSWYQQTPGQGLQFLFEYFSETQRNKGNFPGRFSGRQFSNSRSEMNVSTLELGDSALYLCASSAGEREHEQYFGPGTRLTVT.